These 20 T cell receptor beta chains were all obtained from the same sample, sequenced in a study of a mutant IDH1 vaccine in newly diagnosed glioma. Time point in this sample: week 5, during vaccination. Alongside topical imiquimod, each dose of vaccine comprised 300 ug of mutant IDH1 20-mer peptide. No antigen has been assigned to these receptors. The assay was immunoSEQ multiplex PCR, and TCRdb's table has in-frame clones only and misses some. Of more than 55,000 clones in the sample, 82% were seen once. This specimen consisted of PBMCs, obtained from a glioma patient whose treatment included an IDH1 peptide vaccine. The receptors derive from a woman in her late teens or twenties with glioma. Some clones in this sample may be carry-over from other donors' samples.

The rearrangement joins TRBV6-5 to TRBJ1-1; D is undetermined. Germline assignment: CDR1 MNHEY and CDR2 SVGAGI. V was cut by 4 bases and J by 0 bases, with 15 bases left in between. CDR3 size: 16 residues. The CDR3 sequence is CASSFRRRILNTEAFF. CDR3 coding DNA: TGTGCCAGCAGTTTTCGACGGCGGATATTGAACACTGAAGCTTTCTTT.

This clone occurred once. This CDR3 is CASSRMANEQFF. DNA for the CDR3: TGTGCCAGCAGTAGGATGGCCAATGAGCAGTTCTTC. The chain employs TRBV27 and TRBJ2-1, with D uncertain. Between the trimmed V and J ends, which lost 5 bases and 6 bases, there was a span of 8 bases. The CDR3 spans 12 residues. The germline V gene has CDR1 MNHEY and CDR2 SMNVEV (reference sequence).

V and J are TRBV4-2 and TRBJ2-3; D gene ambiguous. V was cut by 3 bases and J by 0 bases, with 4 bases left in between. The CDR3 length is 13 residues. Germline V gene data show CDR1 as LGHNA and CDR2 as YNFKEQ. The CDR3 region has the DNA TGTGCCAGCAGCCACACTAGCACAGATACGCAGTATTTT. This sequence encodes CASSHTSTDTQYF.

This clone has just one count. The chain uses TRBV5-1 and TRBJ2-7; D not certain. There are 12 residues in the CDR3. Trimming cost V 1 base and J 5 bases, with 7 bases left between them. Germline V CDR1 and CDR2: SGHRS, YFSETQ. CDR3: CASSLFQDEQYF. In nucleotides, the CDR3 is TGCGCCAGCAGCTTGTTCCAGGACGAGCAGTACTTC. The full variable domain, in which reference TRBV5-1 and TRBJ2-7 provide the parts outside the CDR3, is KAGVTQTPRYLIKTRGQQVTLSCSPISGHRSVSWYQQTPGQGLQFLFEYFSETQRNKGNFPGRFSGRQFSNSRSEMNVSTLELGDSALYLCASSLFQDEQYFGPGTRLTVT.

The V and J genes are TRBV6-6 and TRBJ1-1, with D maybe TRBD1 (6 bases). Trimming took 7 bases from V and 0 from J, leaving 12 bases between them. This CDR3 is 14 amino acids long. The germline V gene encodes CDR1 MNHNY and CDR2 SVGAGI (reference sequence). In DNA, the CDR3 is TGTGCCAGCACCGACACAGGGCTGAACACTGAAGCTTTCTTT. This gives the protein CASTDTGLNTEAFF.

The chain recombines TRBV7-2 with TRBJ2-3; 7 bases are a match to TRBD2. Germline values: CDR1 SGHTA, CDR2 FQGNSA. This CDR3 is built from 15 residues. Trimming removed 1 base from V and 0 bases from J; junction bases left unmatched: 1. CDR3 protein: CASSLGLASTDTQYF. Here the CDR3 DNA reads TGTGCCAGCAGCTTAGGACTAGCCAGCACAGATACGCAGTATTTT.

This chain connects TRBV10-3 to TRBJ2-5; 7 positions agree with TRBD2. The germline CDR1 and CDR2 sequences are ENHRY and SYGVKD. This CDR3 has 16 amino acids. V trimming: 2 bases; J trimming: 1 base; junction bases outside the gene matches: 7. The CDR3 region is CAISEGGGKGQETQYF. The DNA for the CDR3 is TGTGCCATCAGTGAGGGGGGAGGGAAGGGCCAAGAGACCCAGTACTTC.

Comments on this clone: The conserved closing phenylalanine or tryptophan is absent in this CDR3, likely reflecting a read error. It is unclear where the CDR3 begins or ends on the DNA, so no DNA is shown, and the CDR3 is as TCRdb lists it. The V call is TRBV29-1, the J call TRBJ1-1; TRBD1, the table's D call, was not compared with the DNA. Per germline, CDR1 SQVTM and CDR2 ANQGSEA. The CDR3 totals 9 residues, both ends included. The CDR3 loop is CSVDRTGTL.

This chain connects TRBV11-2 to TRBJ2-7; no clear D. Germline V gives CDR1 SGHAT, CDR2 FQNNGV. This CDR3 has 12 residues. V was shortened by 5 bases and J by 5 bases, with 10 bases between the two germline ends. The CDR3 sequence is CASSLVIDEQYF. CDR3 nucleotide sequence: TGTGCCAGCAGCCTAGTAATAGACGAGCAGTACTTC.

The gene calls are TRBV7-2 and TRBJ1-4, with 7 bases matching TRBD1. Germline values: CDR1 SGHTA, CDR2 FQGNSA. Losses at the gene ends were 5 bases for V and 8 bases for J; bases not matched to a gene: 14. This CDR3 region has 16 residues. Written as DNA, the CDR3 is TGTGCCAGCAGCCTCGAACAGGGGATGTTTGGGGAAAAACTGTTTTTT. Amino acids: CASSLEQGMFGEKLFF.

This clone was seen more than once but under ten times. The chain uses TRBV7-9 and TRBJ2-7; D may match TRBD1 or TRBD2 (6 bases each). CDR1 is SEHNR, CDR2 FQNEAQ, per germline (reference sequence). Deletions cut 4 bases from V and 3 bases from J, with 13 bases between. This CDR3 is built from 14 residues. CDR3 amino acids: CASSSDSSGYEQYF. CDR3 DNA: TGTGCCAGCAGCTCGGACAGTAGCGGCTACGAGCAGTACTTC.

The V and J genes are TRBV5-6 and TRBJ2-7; D is uncertain. The V and J ends lost 0 bases and 2 bases respectively, with 0 bases between them. Looked up from germline, CDR1 is SGHDT and CDR2 is YYEEEE. This CDR3 spans 11 amino acids. CDR3 protein: CASSLAYEQYF. Here the CDR3 DNA reads TGTGCCAGCAGCTTGGCCTACGAGCAGTACTTC. Full variable domain (rest looked up from reference TRBV5-6 and TRBJ2-7): DAGVTQSPTHLIKTRGQQVTLRCSPKSGHDTVSWYQQALGQGPQFIFQYYEEEERQRGNFPDRFSGHQFPNYSSELNVNALLLGDSALYLCASSLAYEQYFGPGTRLTVT.

The chain has TRBV5-4 and TRBJ2-5, with TRBD2 matching over 8 bases. Looked up from germline, CDR1 is SGHNT and CDR2 is YYREEE (reference sequence). V lost 4 bases to trimming and J lost 5 bases; unmatched junction nucleotides: 7. The CDR3 is 14 amino acids. CDR3 sequence (DNA): TGTGCCAGCAGCGTCAGCGGGGGTCGCGAGACCCAGTACTTC. Encoded protein: CASSVSGGRETQYF.

The V and J genes are TRBV18 and TRBJ2-6; 7 nucleotides agree with TRBD1. CDR3 length: 19 residues. J gave up 1 base and V 3 bases, and 12 bases lay outside the gene matches. Germline assignment: CDR1 KGHSH and CDR2 LQKENI. The CDR3 loop reads CASSPLSGTVFSGANVLTF. CDR3 sequence (DNA): TGTGCCAGCTCACCTCTCTCCGGGACAGTTTTTTCTGGGGCCAACGTCCTGACTTTC.

The chain combines TRBV29-1 with TRBJ2-5; perhaps TRBD1 as D (5 bases). Germline V gives CDR1 SQVTM, CDR2 ANQGSEA. Trimming removed 4 bases from V and 5 bases from J, with 11 bases in between. The CDR3 totals 12 residues. CDR3 sequence reads: CSVGDAGETQYF. The CDR3 DNA is TGCAGCGTTGGGGATGCAGGGGAGACCCAGTACTTC.

The chain's CDR3 is CATAPAIPFQETQYF. CDR3 DNA: TGTGCCACAGCCCCAGCCATACCTTTCCAAGAGACCCAGTACTTC. V and J are TRBV10-3 and TRBJ2-5; D is unresolved. The CDR3 is made up of 15 amino acids. CDR1 and CDR2 (germline): ENHRY, SYGVKD. V lost 10 bases and J lost 1, with 19 bases in between.

This clone was seen more than once but under ten times. V is TRBV5-4 and J is TRBJ1-2; perhaps TRBD1 as D (5 bases). The CDR3 loop spans 13 amino acids. V lost 0 bases and J 2 bases, leaving 5 bases between the germline ends. Germline V gene data show CDR1 as SGHNT and CDR2 as YYREEE (reference sequence). CDR3 loop: CASSLAGNYGYTF. CDR3 in DNA: TGTGCCAGCAGCTTGGCAGGGAACTATGGCTACACCTTC.

The chain combines TRBV6-1 with TRBJ2-3; D not certain. This CDR3 has 11 amino acids. Trimming pared 7 bases from V and 4 bases from J, leaving 6 bases between. Looked up from germline, CDR1 is MNHNS and CDR2 is SASEGT. The CDR3 DNA reads TGTGCCAGCACGTGGCCAGATACGCAGTATTTT. Amino acids: CASTWPDTQYF.

The chain carries TRBV2 and TRBJ2-2; D is perhaps TRBD2 (5 bases). The V gene's germline CDR1 is SNHLY and CDR2 FYNNEI. The length of the CDR3 is 14 residues. V lost 4 bases, J lost 5 bases, and 11 bases lay in between. CDR3 nucleotides: TGTGCCAGCAGTGGCCGGGAATTTACCGGGGAGCTGTTTTTT. Its translation: CASSGREFTGELFF.

J is TRBJ1-1 and V is TRBV6-5; D not resolved. Trimming removed 2 bases at V and 5 bases at J, with 12 bases between. There are 14 residues in the CDR3. CDR1 and CDR2 (germline): MNHEY, SVGAGI. The CDR3: CASSYDHPGTEAFF. The DNA for the CDR3 is TGTGCCAGCAGTTACGATCACCCGGGAACTGAAGCTTTCTTT.